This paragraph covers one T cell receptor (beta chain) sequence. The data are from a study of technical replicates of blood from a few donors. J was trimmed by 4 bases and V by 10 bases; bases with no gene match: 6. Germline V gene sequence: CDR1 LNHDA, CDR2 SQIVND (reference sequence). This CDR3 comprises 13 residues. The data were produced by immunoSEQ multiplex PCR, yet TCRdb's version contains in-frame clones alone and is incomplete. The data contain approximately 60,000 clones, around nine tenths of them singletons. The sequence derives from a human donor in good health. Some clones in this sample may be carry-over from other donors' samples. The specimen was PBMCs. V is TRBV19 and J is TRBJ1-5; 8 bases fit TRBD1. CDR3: CATQDRANQPQHF. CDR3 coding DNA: TGTGCCACCCAGGACAGGGCAAATCAGCCCCAGCATTTT.